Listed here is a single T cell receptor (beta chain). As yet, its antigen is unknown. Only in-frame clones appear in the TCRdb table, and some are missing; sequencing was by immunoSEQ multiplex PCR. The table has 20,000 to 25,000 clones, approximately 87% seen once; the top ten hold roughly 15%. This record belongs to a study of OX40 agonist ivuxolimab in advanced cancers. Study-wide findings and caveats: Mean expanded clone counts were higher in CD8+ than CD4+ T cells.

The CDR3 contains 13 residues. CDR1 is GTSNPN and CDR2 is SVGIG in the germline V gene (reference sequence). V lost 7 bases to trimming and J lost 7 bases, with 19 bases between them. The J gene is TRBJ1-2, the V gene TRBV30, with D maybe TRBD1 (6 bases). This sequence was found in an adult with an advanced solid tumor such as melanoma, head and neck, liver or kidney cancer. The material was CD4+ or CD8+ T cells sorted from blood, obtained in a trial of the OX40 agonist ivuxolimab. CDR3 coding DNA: TGTGCCTTGACAGGTATAAATGGGCCTGGCTACACCTTC. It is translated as CALTGINGPGYTF.